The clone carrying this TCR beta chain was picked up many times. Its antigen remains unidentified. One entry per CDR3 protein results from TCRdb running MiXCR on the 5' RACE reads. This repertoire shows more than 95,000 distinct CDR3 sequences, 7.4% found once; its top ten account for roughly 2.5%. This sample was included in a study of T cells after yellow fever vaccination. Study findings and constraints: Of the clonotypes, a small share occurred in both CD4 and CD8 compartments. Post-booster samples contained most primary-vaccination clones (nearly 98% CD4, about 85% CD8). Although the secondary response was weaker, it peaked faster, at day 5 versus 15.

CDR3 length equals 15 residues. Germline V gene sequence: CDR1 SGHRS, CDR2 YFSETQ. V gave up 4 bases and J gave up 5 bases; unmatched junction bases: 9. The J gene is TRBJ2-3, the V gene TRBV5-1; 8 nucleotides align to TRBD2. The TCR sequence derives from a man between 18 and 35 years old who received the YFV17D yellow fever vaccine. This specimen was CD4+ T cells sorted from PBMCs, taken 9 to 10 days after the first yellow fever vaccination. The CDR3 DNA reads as TGCGCCAGCAGCCCGGGGGGGGGCATGCAAGATACGCAGTATTTT. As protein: CASSPGGGMQDTQYF.